This T cell receptor (beta chain) derives from a study of cytomegalovirus exposure and HLA in healthy donors. 13 Jbeta primers and 60 Vbeta primers were used for the PCR. Here immunoSEQ multiplex PCR was the method, and the copy in TCRdb shows in-frame clones only, minus some. The sample has 120,000 to 150,000 clones, 70% to 85% seen once. Overall study results and limits: It emerged from a later analysis that several of the most significant clusters appeared to be linked to common viral pathogens. Later on, an analysis tied 15,000 to 20,000 TCR beta sequences to HLA alleles at 0.05 false discovery rate. One variant, a missense change in DCLRE1C, was linked in a later analysis to TCR beta V- and J-gene trimming. Follow-up analysis found HLA locus-dependent TCR association rates, highest for DRB1 and lowest for HLA-C.

Germline V lookup: CDR1 MNHNY, CDR2 SVGAGI (reference sequence). The CDR3 has 14 residues. V trimming: 5 bases; J trimming: 4 bases; junction bases outside the gene matches: 3. This clone was counted between two and nine times. Its antigen is still unknown. The V gene is TRBV6-6, the J gene TRBJ2-3, with 10 nucleotides matching TRBD2. Material: PBMCs. This TCR came from a man in his forties or fifties in good health and CMV-seropositive. The CDR3 region has the DNA TGTGCCAGCAGTCGTAGCGGGAGGCCAGATACGCAGTATTTT. It translates to CASSRSGRPDTQYF.